A selection of T cell receptor beta chains follows, all from one sample in a study of cytomegalovirus exposure and HLA in healthy donors. Method: immunoSEQ multiplex PCR; TCRdb's copy keeps in-frame clones and lacks some. This repertoire shows 150,000 to 180,000 clones, roughly 86% found once; its top ten account for less than 2.5%. The sample consisted of PBMCs. These TCRs come from a human donor in good health. Each CDR3 is given without its conserved first and last residue. The order of the fields is V gene, J gene, CDR3 protein.

V gene: TRBV6-1
J gene: TRBJ1-2
CDR3 protein: ASSEGTVYGYT

V gene: TRBV5-6
J gene: TRBJ1-2
CDR3 protein: ASSGTDVQGFIPYGYT

V gene: TRBV27
J gene: TRBJ2-6
CDR3 protein: ASSLYRGTKDSGANVLT

V gene: TRBV28
J gene: TRBJ2-2
CDR3 protein: ASSHRVGGTGELF

V gene: TRBV9
J gene: TRBJ2-6
CDR3 protein: ASSDGQGASGANVLT

V gene: TRBV4-1
J gene: TRBJ1-2
CDR3 protein: ASSSGTGERGYGYT

V gene: TRBV5-4
J gene: TRBJ1-2
CDR3 protein: ASSFSRGYGYT

V gene: TRBV9
J gene: TRBJ2-7
CDR3 protein: ASSNSGSGEQY

V gene: TRBV5-4
J gene: TRBJ1-1
CDR3 protein: ASASRNRNTEAF

V gene: TRBV4-3
J gene: TRBJ2-7
CDR3 protein: ASSQEQVAYEQY

V gene: TRBV28
J gene: TRBJ2-7
CDR3 protein: ASSSLPGSGSAANYEQY

V gene: TRBV5-6
J gene: TRBJ1-2
CDR3 protein: ASSLAGTGHGYT

V gene: TRBV7-3
J gene: TRBJ2-1
CDR3 protein: ASSLRASGVVGTYNEQF

V gene: TRBV11-2
J gene: TRBJ2-1
CDR3 protein: ASSLDAYMTDNEQF

V gene: TRBV5-1
J gene: TRBJ1-6
CDR3 protein: ASSPTGGNSPLH

V gene: TRBV7-2
J gene: TRBJ2-3
CDR3 protein: ASNPLRGVSTDTQY

V gene: TRBV28
J gene: TRBJ1-1
CDR3 protein: ASSPPSLNTEAF

V gene: TRBV7-2
J gene: TRBJ2-5
CDR3 protein: ASSLTVDTRQETQY

V gene: TRBV6-5
J gene: TRBJ1-5
CDR3 protein: ASSSGGYQPQH

V gene: TRBV5-4
J gene: TRBJ2-3
CDR3 protein: ASSLTGGGGDTQY

V gene: TRBV10-2
J gene: TRBJ2-3
CDR3 protein: ASRFSGTDTQY

V gene: TRBV7-8
J gene: TRBJ2-7
CDR3 protein: ASSLGLDYEQY

V gene: TRBV11-2
J gene: TRBJ2-7
CDR3 protein: ASSLLPDNSYEQY

V gene: TRBV19
J gene: TRBJ1-1
CDR3 protein: ASSTARGAF

V gene: TRBV5-1
J gene: TRBJ1-1
CDR3 protein: ASSPGPNDRGTEAF

V gene: TRBV7-8
J gene: TRBJ2-5
CDR3 protein: ASSFSWDSYLETQY

V gene: TRBV7-9
J gene: TRBJ1-2
CDR3 protein: ASSLVYRGKNGYT

V gene: TRBV5-4
J gene: TRBJ1-2
CDR3 protein: ASSVEGANYGYT

V gene: TRBV25-1
J gene: TRBJ1-2
CDR3 protein: ASRGQGKVYGYT

V gene: TRBV7-8
J gene: TRBJ1-3
CDR3 protein: ASSSHNGNTIY

V gene: TRBV29-1
J gene: TRBJ2-7
CDR3 protein: SVKTGGILYEQY

V gene: TRBV7-6
J gene: TRBJ2-1
CDR3 protein: ASSPLTGNNEQF

V gene: TRBV7-9
J gene: TRBJ1-4
CDR3 protein: ASSLTGVTNEKLF

V gene: TRBV7-9
J gene: TRBJ2-7
CDR3 protein: ASSFGQPSYEQY

V gene: TRBV30
J gene: TRBJ2-3
CDR3 protein: AWSVAGGRTDTQY

V gene: TRBV19
J gene: TRBJ1-2
CDR3 protein: ASSIYHGAPYGYT

V gene: TRBV20-1
J gene: TRBJ2-7
CDR3 protein: SATVAYEQY

V gene: TRBV7-2
J gene: TRBJ2-7
CDR3 protein: ASSFRAGASSYEQY

V gene: TRBV6-4
J gene: TRBJ1-5
CDR3 protein: ASSTERNQPQH

V gene: TRBV5-8
J gene: TRBJ1-5
CDR3 protein: ASISLRSGNQPQH

V gene: TRBV9
J gene: TRBJ2-1
CDR3 protein: ASSPRTISYNEQF

V gene: TRBV29-1
J gene: TRBJ2-4
CDR3 protein: SVWGGNIQY

V gene: TRBV6-4
J gene: TRBJ2-1
CDR3 protein: ASSASGAGDEQF

V gene: TRBV5-6
J gene: TRBJ1-5
CDR3 protein: ASSLGSHSDQPQH

V gene: TRBV2
J gene: TRBJ1-2
CDR3 protein: ASSLGQARGYT

V gene: TRBV15
J gene: TRBJ2-5
CDR3 protein: ATSRGRVRETQY

V gene: TRBV27
J gene: TRBJ2-3
CDR3 protein: ASSLTGADTQY

V gene: TRBV5-6
J gene: TRBJ1-1
CDR3 protein: ASSETGWVNTEAF

V gene: TRBV18
J gene: TRBJ2-7
CDR3 protein: ASSAAGTAYEQY

V gene: TRBV7-2
J gene: TRBJ1-5
CDR3 protein: ASSLGQLNQPQH

V gene: TRBV7-9
J gene: TRBJ2-5
CDR3 protein: ASSLVVVTAIGGTQY